This T cell receptor beta chain was sequenced during a study of human T cells and chemical hapten exposure. The study's findings and limits: Expanded TCR counts at PT1 were positively correlated with the patch test score. Expanded TCR sets contained significantly more large CDR3 similarity clusters than controls.

This sample's time point: patch test 1, 2 weeks after DPC sensitization. As to treatment: therapeutic diphenylcyclopropenone sensitization with weekly scalp DPC. Via MiXCR, TCRdb re-called the RACE reads, giving one row per CDR3 protein. The data show 74,000 or so distinct CDR3 sequences, 10% seen once. This clonotype was recorded at least ten times. Its matching antigen is unknown. V lost 0 bases to trimming and J lost 8 bases, with 16 bases between them. The germline V gene encodes CDR1 KGHSH and CDR2 LQKENI. The CDR3 length is 15 residues. The chain is built from TRBV18 and TRBJ1-2, with TRBD1 as a possible D gene (5 bases). This TCR came from a woman aged 45-65 years with alopecia areata. Some clones in this sample may be carry-over from other donors' samples. The sample was whole blood, taken in connection with sensitization to the hapten diphenylcyclopropenone (DPC). The CDR3, as DNA: TGTGCCAGCTCACCACCTAGCAGGGTTCGGAGCGGCTACACCTTC. Protein product: CASSPPSRVRSGYTF.